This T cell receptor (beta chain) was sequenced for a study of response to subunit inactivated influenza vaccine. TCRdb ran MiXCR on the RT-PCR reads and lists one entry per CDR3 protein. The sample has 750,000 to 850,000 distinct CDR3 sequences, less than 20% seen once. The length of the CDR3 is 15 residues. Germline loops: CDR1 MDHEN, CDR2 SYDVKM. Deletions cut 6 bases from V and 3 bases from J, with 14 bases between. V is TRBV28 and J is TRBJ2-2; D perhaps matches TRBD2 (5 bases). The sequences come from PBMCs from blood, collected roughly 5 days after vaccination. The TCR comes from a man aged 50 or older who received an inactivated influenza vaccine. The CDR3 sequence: CASRPGIAYTGELFF. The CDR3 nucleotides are TGTGCCAGCAGACCCGGGATAGCATACACCGGGGAGCTGTTTTTT. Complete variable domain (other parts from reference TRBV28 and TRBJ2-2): DVKVTQSSRYLVKRTGEKVFLECVQDMDHENMFWYRQDPGLGLRLIYFSYDVKMKEKGDIPEGYSVSREKKERFSLILESASTNQTSMYLCASRPGIAYTGELFFGEGSRLTVL.